This T cell receptor beta chain was sequenced in a study of cytomegalovirus exposure and HLA in healthy donors. Study overall: As an earlier analysis found, about 179 million T cells yielded over 95 million unique TCR beta sequences.

13 Jbeta primers and 60 Vbeta primers were used for the PCR. Source study methods: Roughly 12 million of 80 million or so unique TCR beta chains were shared, per a later count. TCRdb's table, derived via immunoSEQ multiplex PCR, lists solely in-frame clones and lacks some. V and J calls and clone size are copied from that table; D and trimming were computed from the DNA. This table holds more than 95,000 clones, approximately 74% found once. Trimming took 1 base from V and 5 from J, leaving 17 bases between them. This CDR3 region has 16 residues. Germline CDR1 SGHTA, CDR2 FQGTGA. This TCR came from a female donor in good health and CMV-seropositive. The chain uses TRBV7-3 and TRBJ1-1, with D maybe TRBD1 (6 bases). The sample consisted of PBMCs. The CDR3 is CASSLMGPGAATEAFF. In nucleotides, the CDR3 is TGTGCCAGCAGCTTAATGGGGCCAGGGGCTGCAACTGAAGCTTTCTTT. The whole variable domain, filled in from reference TRBV7-3 and TRBJ1-1, reads GAGVSQTPSNKVTEKGKYVELRCDPISGHTALYWYRQSLGQGPEFLIYFQGTGAADDSGLPNDRFFAVRPEGSVSTLKIQRTERGDSAVYLCASSLMGPGAATEAFFGQGTRLTVV.